The 19 T cell receptor beta chains below all came from one sample that was sequenced in a study of CXCR3-negative and CXCR3-positive naive CD8 T cells. Study findings and constraints: Comparison of naive cells showed more hydrophobic TRB CDR3s in CXCR3-positive than in CXCR3-negative naive cells.

UMI-labeled TRB cDNA libraries were prepared by 5' RACE. No DNA is given; TCRdb re-called the 5' RACE reads and lists each CDR3 protein once. The sample has almost 6,000 distinct CDR3 sequences. Their recognized antigens are unknown. The sample comprised naive CXCR3+ CD8+ T cells from blood. The subset is: CD45RO-CCR7+CD27+CD95- naive CD8+ T cells expressing CXCR3 (TNR3+). The receptors stem from a human donor in good health. Some clones in this sample may be carry-over from other donors' samples.

According to its frequency, this clonotype is medium-sized. The gene calls are TRBV5-1 and TRBJ2-7; TCRdb's assignment of TRBD1 cannot be checked, as there is no DNA. Germline CDR1 SGHRS, CDR2 YFSETQ. The CDR3 is 15 residues long. CDR3 protein: CASSGPDRPTTEQYF.

This clonotype is classed as medium-sized (0.01 to 0.1%) by frequency. The V gene is TRBV6-6, the J gene TRBJ1-2. Germline values: CDR1 MNHNY, CDR2 SVGAGI (reference sequence). The CDR3 contains 13 residues. This CDR3 is CASSSTANYGYTF.

The chain uses TRBV25-1 and TRBJ1-2. CDR3 length: 12 amino acids. Per the germline V gene, CDR1 is MGHDK and CDR2 is SYGVNS. The CDR3 loop is CASSEGGDGYTF.

This clonotype shows up as medium-sized (0.01 to 0.1%) by frequency. The V gene is TRBV29-1, the J gene TRBJ2-5; with no DNA, the TCRdb D assignment of TRBD2 cannot be verified. The CDR3 is 18 amino acids. From germline, CDR1 is SQVTM and CDR2 ANQGSEA. The CDR3 is CSSSWQNHLLSIRETQYF.

The V call is TRBV2, the J call TRBJ2-7; checking the TCRdb D call of TRBD1 is not possible without DNA. Germline CDR1 reads SNHLY; CDR2 reads FYNNEI. The CDR3 is made up of 16 amino acids. CDR3 sequence reads: CASSDPEGQVVYEQYF.

V gene TRBV24-1 combines with J gene TRBJ2-3; TCRdb calls TRBD1, which cannot be checked without DNA. This CDR3 is 17 amino acids long. Germline-derived CDR1 and CDR2 are KGHDR and SFDVKD. CDR3 amino acids: CATSDEDRARGTDTQYF.

The chain joins TRBV20-1 to TRBJ1-2; TCRdb's D gene call, TRBD1, goes unchecked for lack of DNA. Germline V gives CDR1 DFQATT, CDR2 SNEGSKA (reference sequence). This CDR3 is 15 amino acids long. The CDR3 loop reads CSARDRTGANYGYTF.

This clonotype is medium-sized (0.01 to 0.1%) by frequency. The chain employs TRBV2 and TRBJ2-2. The CDR3 sequence is 12 residues long. Germline V gives CDR1 SNHLY, CDR2 FYNNEI. CDR3 loop: CASSDRSGELFF.

The chain recombines TRBV30 with TRBJ2-1. The V gene's germline CDR1 is GTSNPN and CDR2 SVGIG (reference sequence). CDR3 length: 13 residues. The CDR3 is CAWSVPGYNEQFF.

According to its frequency, this clonotype is medium-sized. This chain connects TRBV7-9 to TRBJ2-5; TCRdb reports TRBD1, a call that lacks DNA to check it against. Per germline, CDR1 SEHNR and CDR2 FQNEAQ (reference sequence). The CDR3 is made up of 16 amino acids. CDR3 residues: CASSERQQGEWETQYF.

By frequency, this clonotype is medium-sized. The J gene is TRBJ1-6, the V gene TRBV13. The CDR3 loop spans 16 amino acids. The V gene's germline CDR1 is PRHDT and CDR2 FYEKMQ (reference sequence). CDR3 region: CASSVTGDAFNSPLHF.

The V gene is TRBV19, the J gene TRBJ1-5. The germline V gene encodes CDR1 LNHDA and CDR2 SQIVND (reference sequence). The CDR3 consists of 12 residues. The CDR3 region is CASSASYQPQHF.

Its frequency marks this clonotype as medium-sized. The chain has TRBV29-1 and TRBJ2-5; TCRdb lists TRBD2, though no DNA is available to test this call. Germline V lookup: CDR1 SQVTM, CDR2 ANQGSEA. The CDR3 consists of 14 residues. This CDR3 reads CSVELAGGLETQYF. The complete variable domain, with remaining parts taken from reference TRBV29-1 and TRBJ2-5, reads SAVISQKPSRDICQRGTSLTIQCQVDSQVTMMFWYRQQPGQSLTLIATANQGSEATYESGFVIDKFPISRPNLTFSTLTVSNMSPEDSSIYLCSVELAGGLETQYFGPGTRLLVL.

This chain connects TRBV7-3 to TRBJ2-1; there is no DNA to check the TCRdb D call of TRBD2. This CDR3 has 15 residues. CDR1 is SGHTA and CDR2 is FQGTGA in the germline V gene. CDR3 region: CASSSQGPAYNEQFF.

Measured by frequency, this clonotype is medium-sized. The chain employs TRBV19 and TRBJ1-2; TCRdb reports TRBD1, a call that lacks DNA to check it against. Germline V lookup: CDR1 LNHDA, CDR2 SQIVND (reference sequence). This CDR3 contains 15 residues. CDR3: CASSTRGEGTYGYTF.

This clonotype is labeled medium-sized based on frequency. The chain employs TRBV7-9 and TRBJ2-3; TCRdb indicates TRBD1, and absent DNA this call remains unverified. The CDR3 is 13 residues long. The germline V gene has CDR1 SEHNR and CDR2 FQNEAQ (reference sequence). CDR3 protein: CAISGGSTDTQYF.

Considering frequency, this clonotype is medium-sized. CDR3 region: CALAEGGANVLTF. This chain connects TRBV7-8 to TRBJ2-6; the D gene TCRdb calls, TRBD2, cannot be checked with no DNA. Germline loops: CDR1 SGHVS, CDR2 FQNEAQ. The CDR3 length is 13 residues.

The chain links TRBV16 to TRBJ1-1. CDR1 is KGHSY, CDR2 FQNENV, per germline. This CDR3 contains 14 residues. Here the CDR3 reads CASSQYQENTEAFF.

This rearrangement joins TRBV20-1 to TRBJ2-7; lacking DNA, the TRBD2 call made by TCRdb goes unchecked. This CDR3 has 13 residues. Germline loops: CDR1 DFQATT, CDR2 SNEGSKA (reference sequence). The chain's CDR3 is CSASASGRHQQYF.